These 7 T cell receptor beta chains originate from one sample sequenced in a study of human T cells and chemical hapten exposure. Time point noted: patch test 1, 2 weeks after DPC sensitization. Documented treatment: therapeutic diphenylcyclopropenone sensitization with weekly scalp DPC. TCRdb independently ran MiXCR on the RACE reads; one entry per CDR3 protein. Of more than 90,000 distinct CDR3 sequences in the sample, roughly a tenth are singletons; the top ten hold roughly 2.2%. The sequencing used whole blood, collected in connection with sensitization to the hapten diphenylcyclopropenone (DPC). Receptors originate from a man aged 40-49 years with alopecia areata. Some clones in this sample may be carry-over from other donors' samples.

This clonotype has just a few counts. V gene TRBV28 combines with J gene TRBJ2-4; no clear D gene. V was shortened by 1 base and J by 0 bases, with 13 bases between the two germline ends. This CDR3 region has 17 residues. Looked up from germline, CDR1 is MDHEN and CDR2 is SYDVKM. The chain's CDR3 is CASSLSSVILAKNIQYF. The CDR3 coding sequence is TGTGCCAGCAGTTTATCCAGCGTGATTCTAGCCAAAAACATTCAGTACTTC.

The sample holds a few counts of this clonotype. V usage is TRBV6-6 and J usage is TRBJ2-3; 8 nucleotides line up with TRBD2. The CDR3 extends over 15 amino acids. With V trimmed by 7 bases and J by 4 bases, 10 bases remained unmatched. Germline assignment: CDR1 MNHNY and CDR2 SVGAGI (reference sequence). This chain's CDR3 is CASKRGLDHSDTQYF. The CDR3 DNA reads TGTGCCAGCAAACGGGGACTAGACCATTCAGATACGCAGTATTTT.

The J gene is TRBJ1-5, the V gene TRBV12-3 or TRBV12-4; TRBD1 aligns across 7 bases. The CDR3 sequence is 16 residues long. Trimming took 3 bases from V and 7 from J; bases not matched to a gene: 12. CDR3 residues: CASSLDPTGTKQPQHF. In DNA, the CDR3 is TGTGCCAGCAGTTTGGACCCGACAGGGACTAAACAGCCCCAGCATTTT.

This clonotype was detected a few times. The CDR3: CASSYRLWVAGVWKTQYF. DNA of the CDR3: TGTGCCAGCAGTTACCGCCTTTGGGTAGCGGGAGTTTGGAAGACCCAGTACTTC. This chain joins TRBV12-3 or TRBV12-4 and TRBJ2-5; 9 bases line up with TRBD2. J lost 6 bases, V lost 4 bases, and 18 bases had no gene match. The CDR3 is made up of 18 amino acids.

As concerns this clonotype: A much bigger clone sits one base away, suggesting this may be a read error. The J gene is TRBJ1-3, the V gene TRBV7-2; unclear D gene. The CDR3 is made up of 15 amino acids. Germline assignment: CDR1 SGHTA and CDR2 FQGNSA. For the CDR3, the DNA is TGTGCCAGCAGCTTACGGCCTAGCTCTGAAAACACCATATATTTT. It is translated as CASSLRPSSENTIYF.

This clonotype was counted at least ten times. The chain joins TRBV19 to TRBJ2-3, with D possibly called TRBD1 or TRBD2 (5 bases each). Trimming took off 8 bases at V and 4 bases at J, with 16 bases between the two ends. From germline, CDR1 is LNHDA and CDR2 SQIVND (reference sequence). This CDR3 is 14 amino acids long. For the CDR3, the DNA is TGTGCCAGTTCGCCTAACCGGGACGCAGATACGCAGTATTTT. This translates into CASSPNRDADTQYF.

The J gene is TRBJ2-7, the V gene TRBV28; D unclear. The CDR3 consists of 15 residues. The V gene lost 1 base and the J gene lost 6 bases, with 16 bases spanning the gap. Germline loops: CDR1 MDHEN, CDR2 SYDVKM. CDR3 nucleotide sequence: TGTGCCAGCAGTTTATCAGGTCGGGTTCGGCGCGAGCAGTACTTC. Translation gives CASSLSGRVRREQYF. Supplemented by reference TRBV28 and TRBJ2-7, the full variable domain reads DVKVTQSSRYLVKRTGEKVFLECVQDMDHENMFWYRQDPGLGLRLIYFSYDVKMKEKGDIPEGYSVSREKKERFSLILESASTNQTSMYLCASSLSGRVRREQYFGPGTRLTVT.